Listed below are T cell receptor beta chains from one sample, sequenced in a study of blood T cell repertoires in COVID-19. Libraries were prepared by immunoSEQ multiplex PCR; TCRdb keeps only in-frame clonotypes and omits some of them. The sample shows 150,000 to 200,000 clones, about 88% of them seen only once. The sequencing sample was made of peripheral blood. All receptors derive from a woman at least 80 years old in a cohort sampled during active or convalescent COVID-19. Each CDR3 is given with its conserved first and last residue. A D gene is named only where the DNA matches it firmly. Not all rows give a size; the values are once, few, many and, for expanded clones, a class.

TGTGCCAGCAGCCGAGAACAGGGCACTGAAGCTTTCTTT CASSREQGTEAFF . . TRBJ1-1 TRBV14
TGTGCCAGCAGCGTAGGACAGGGGTTCGGCTACGAGCAGTACTTC CASSVGQGFGYEQYF TRBD1 . TRBJ2-7 TRBV9
TGTGCCAGCAGCCACAGACTAGCGGGAGGGCCCGTAGATACGCAGTATTTT CASSHRLAGGPVDTQYF TRBD2 . TRBJ2-3 TRBV5-4
TGTGCCAGTAGTAGGTTAAGGGAGCTGAAAAACATTCAGTACTTC CASSRLRELKNIQYF . . TRBJ2-4 TRBV19
TGCGCCAGCACCCGAAGTGCGACAGCTAACTATGGCTACACCTTC CASTRSATANYGYTF . . TRBJ1-2 TRBV5-1
TGTGCCAGCAGAACAGGGTGGACCTACGAGCAGTACTTC CASRTGWTYEQYF . . TRBJ2-7 TRBV28
TGTGCCAGCAGCGAGGGGCTAGCGGCGAACACCGGGGAGCTGTTTTTT CASSEGLAANTGELFF TRBD2 . TRBJ2-2 TRBV13
TGTGCCAGCAGCCTCGAAGGGAGGGCGAACACTGAAGCTTTCTTT CASSLEGRANTEAFF . few TRBJ1-1 TRBV9
TGTGCCAGCAGCACCCGACAGGGTAGCACAGATACGCAGTATTTT CASSTRQGSTDTQYF TRBD1 once TRBJ2-3 TRBV9
TGTGCCAGCCGACAGGGGGCAGATACGCAGTATTTT CASRQGADTQYF TRBD1 . TRBJ2-3 TRBV28
TGTGCCAGCAGCCAAGGACAGGGACACACAGATACGCAGTATTTT CASSQGQGHTDTQYF TRBD1 . TRBJ2-3 TRBV9